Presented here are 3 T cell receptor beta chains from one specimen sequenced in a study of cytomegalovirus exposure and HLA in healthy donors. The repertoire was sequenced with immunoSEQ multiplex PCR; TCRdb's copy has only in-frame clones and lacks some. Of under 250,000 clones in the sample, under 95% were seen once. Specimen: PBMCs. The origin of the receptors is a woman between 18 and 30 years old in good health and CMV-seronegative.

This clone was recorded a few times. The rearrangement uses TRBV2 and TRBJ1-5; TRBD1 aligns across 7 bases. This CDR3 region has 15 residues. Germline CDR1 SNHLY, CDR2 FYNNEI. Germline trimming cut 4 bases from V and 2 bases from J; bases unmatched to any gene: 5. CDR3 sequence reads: CASSGRGGGNQPQHF. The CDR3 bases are TGTGCCAGCAGTGGCAGAGGGGGCGGCAATCAGCCCCAGCATTTT.

The CDR3 coding sequence is TGCGCCAGCAGTTTCCAGGGGGCAGGCGGCTACACCTTC. Amino acid sequence: CASSFQGAGGYTF. The chain uses TRBV5-1 and TRBJ1-2, with TRBD1 identical over 8 bases. With V trimmed by 5 bases and J by 8 bases, 8 bases remained unmatched. CDR1 is SGHRS and CDR2 is YFSETQ in the germline V gene. CDR3 size: 13 residues.

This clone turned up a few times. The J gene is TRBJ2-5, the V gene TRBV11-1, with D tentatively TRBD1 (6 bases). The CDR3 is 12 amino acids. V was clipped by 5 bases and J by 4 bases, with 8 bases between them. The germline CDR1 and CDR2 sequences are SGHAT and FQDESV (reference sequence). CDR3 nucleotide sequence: TGTGCCAGCAGCCAGGGGCCAGAGACCCAGTACTTC. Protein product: CASSQGPETQYF.